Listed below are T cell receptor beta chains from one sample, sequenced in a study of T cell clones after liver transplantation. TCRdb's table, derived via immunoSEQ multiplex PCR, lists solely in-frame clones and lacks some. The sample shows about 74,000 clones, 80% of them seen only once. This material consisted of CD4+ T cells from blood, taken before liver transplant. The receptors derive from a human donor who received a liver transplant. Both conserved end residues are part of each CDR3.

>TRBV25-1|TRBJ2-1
CASRGTVYNELFF
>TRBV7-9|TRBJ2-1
CASSPTSPNSYNEQFF
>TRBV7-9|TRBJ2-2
CASSPGTFAELFF
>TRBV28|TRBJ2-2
CASSLWSGRGELFF
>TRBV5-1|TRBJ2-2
CASSLAVVAQGITGELFF
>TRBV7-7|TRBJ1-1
CASSPGRNTEAFF
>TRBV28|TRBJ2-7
CASSFQGLTYEQYF
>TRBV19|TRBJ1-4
CASSRSAGYRNNEKLFF
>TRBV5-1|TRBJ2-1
CASGLAGDGSYNEQFF
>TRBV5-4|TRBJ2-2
CASSLEVGELFF
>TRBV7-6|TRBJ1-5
CASSSQQGARGQPQHF
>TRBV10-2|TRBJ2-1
CASSDSGLAADRGYNEQFF
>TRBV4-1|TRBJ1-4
CASSHPEQGIDRYNEKLFF
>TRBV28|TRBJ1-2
CASRGQGTNGYTF
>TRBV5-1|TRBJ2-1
CASSLGGGLAGSSYNEQFF
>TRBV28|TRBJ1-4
CASSGGPDEKLFF
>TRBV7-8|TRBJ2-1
CASSSGARTSTLF
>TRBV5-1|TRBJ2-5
CASSWRGRSETQYF
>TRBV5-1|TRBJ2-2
CASRRAVGQGSGGELFF
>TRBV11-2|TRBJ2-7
CASRPIRGSYEQYF
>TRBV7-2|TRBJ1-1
CASSQQGGRAEAFF
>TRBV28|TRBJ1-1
CASSLVASEAFF
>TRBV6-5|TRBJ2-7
CASRGIEYEQYF
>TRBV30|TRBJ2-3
CACHPREGTADTQYF
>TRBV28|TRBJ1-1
CASSLTGTVNTEAFF
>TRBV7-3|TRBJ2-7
CASSVGKGYEQYF
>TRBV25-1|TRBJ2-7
CASSVISGSSVEQYF
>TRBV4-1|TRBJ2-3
CASSHGTGVDTQYF
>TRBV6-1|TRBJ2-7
CASSRDRRHEQYF
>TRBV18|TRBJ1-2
CASSPAGDGYTF
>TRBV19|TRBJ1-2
CASMSQGNGYTF
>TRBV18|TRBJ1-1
CASSPRQGGTEAFF
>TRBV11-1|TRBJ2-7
CASSTGRYYEQYF
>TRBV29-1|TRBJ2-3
CSVDRGPYSTDTQYF
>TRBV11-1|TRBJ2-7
CASSHNREGEQYF
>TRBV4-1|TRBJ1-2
CASSQDRRQGRGYTF
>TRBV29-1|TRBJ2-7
CSVGLSSYEQYF
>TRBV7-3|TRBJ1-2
CASRLDRGNYGYTF
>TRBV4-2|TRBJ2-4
CASSQDRASGFPYF
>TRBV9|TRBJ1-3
CASSVEGNTIYF
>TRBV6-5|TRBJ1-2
CASSQQGTGYTF
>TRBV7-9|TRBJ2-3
CATLRGVLSTDTQYF
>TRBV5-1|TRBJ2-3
CASSSLTGGGTDTQYF
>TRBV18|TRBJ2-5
CASSRGGETQYF
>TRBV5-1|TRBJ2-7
CASSSAGTGIYEQYF
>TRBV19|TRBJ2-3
CASKPQGADTQYF
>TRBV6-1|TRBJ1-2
CASGRTYGYTF
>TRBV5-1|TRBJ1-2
CASSLVGVEGAGYGYTF
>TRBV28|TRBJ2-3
CASQLGGAWDTQYF
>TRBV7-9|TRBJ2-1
CASSWGLAVTYNEQFF
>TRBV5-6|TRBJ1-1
CASSTLQGGGTEAFF
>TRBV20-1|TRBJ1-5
CSAGYQPQHF
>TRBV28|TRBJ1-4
CASSPRGRLVLFF
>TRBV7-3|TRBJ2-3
CASSALAGSGTDTQYF